The present entry profiles one T cell receptor (beta chain) with its context. This clonotype occurred once. No cognate antigen has been identified for it. Per-base quality was not reported, and no clone a single base away is much larger than it. A single read offers scant evidence. In the ophthalmopathy patients, disease was moderately to severely active, with a Clinical Activity Score of 3 or more, a NOSPECS grade of 4 or more, and a duration of less than 3 months. The study excluded patients with uncontrolled infections, other autoimmune diseases, pregnancy or lactation. Clinical symptoms, serum thyroxine and TRAb, thyroid ultrasound, and orbital computed tomography formed the basis for the diagnoses. PBMCs were separated from 7.5 to 10 ml of fresh peripheral blood using Ficoll-Paque density gradient centrifugation. Total RNA was extracted with Trizol reagent, and quality was checked on an Agilent 2100 Bioanalyzer.

The TCR beta CDR3 regions were amplified from RNA transcripts. The first round of RT-PCR for the TCR CDR3 was performed with the HTBI primer set and the Qiagen OneStep RT-PCR kit. The libraries were constructed in a second round of multiplex PCR and then size-selected and purified. Libraries were sequenced paired-end with 100 bp reads on an Illumina HiSeq2000. The study's processing was this. SOAPnuke was used to process the raw data, removing reads that contained adapters or uncalled bases, had a mean Phred below 15, or lacked an exact match to the constant primer or identifier. COPE v1.2.5 was used to merge high-quality paired reads, and clonotypes were defined as unique nucleotide sequences. MiTCR v1.1 was used to align the clonotypes against IMGT TRBV, TRBD and TRBJ reference segments. The analysis included only V-J combinations with a frequency above 0.0001, which together covered more than 98% of the repertoires. The TCS score was defined as F50 (clonal expansion) divided by E x V (chaos), with BLOSUM62-based TCRdist calculated between CDR3 peptides within each V-J. Welch's t-statistics and random forest reduced 450 to 600 V-J features to 10 to 15, which were used in a naive Bayes classifier (R e1071). TCRdb trimmed the raw reads at Q25, called clones with MiXCR and kept productive beta chains. All rows with the same CDR3 protein become a single entry with the most common DNA and genes. These V and J calls are TCRdb output, not the study's own analysis. The sample table lists about 600,000 distinct CDR3 sequences, about 14% of them with a count of one. Of the sample, around 12% falls within the top ten clones.

The record originates from a study of T cells in Graves' hyperthyroidism and ophthalmopathy (dated by TCRdb to between 2018 and 2021). Context from the whole study: Peripheral blood was collected at initial diagnosis, before any treatment. To identify distinguishing TCR V-J signatures, a discovery cohort of 95 to 100 patients was used, comprising under 45 with Graves' ophthalmopathy and around 60 with stable Graves' hyperthyroidism. Prospective prediction of ophthalmopathy was tested in an independent validation cohort of fewer than 20 hyperthyroidism patients and some 17 patients who later progressed to ophthalmopathy. The 90 to 100 discovery patients were randomly split 7:3 into training and test sets. The study also compared thyroid tissue and blood T-cell repertoires from a handful of Graves' hyperthyroidism patients. Once sampling was done, hyperthyroidism patients were given methimazole at a starting dose of 30 mg daily, whereas ophthalmopathy patients were given high-dose intravenous methylprednisolone. The paper reports TCR Vbeta CDR3 sequencing of more than 120 peripheral blood samples: 40 or so ophthalmopathy, fewer than 80 hyperthyroidism and around 17 progressor patients. Points the paper makes about the study in general: No statistical method was used to set the sample size in advance, and investigators knew the group allocation. Ophthalmopathy was separated from stable hyperthyroidism by a 13 V-J signature model, with just over 85% sensitivity and roughly 81% specificity obtained in cross-validation and 80%/75% obtained in testing. In validation, progression to ophthalmopathy was predicted by the model with approximately 67% sensitivity and 72.22% specificity, a median of around 6.5 months before onset. Most expanded thyroid clonotypes (frequency above 0.001) were also found in blood, which suggests that blood repertoires may mirror thyroid immune responses.

Trimming takes 5 bases off V and 9 bases off J; junction bases not matched to a gene: 11. The germline V gene (reference sequence) sets CDR1 to PRHDT and CDR2 to FYEKMQ. CDR3 length: 16 amino acids, cysteine to phenylalanine. Only the CDR3 part of the read is kept: 48 bases, read in frame from the first base. The source material was blood. This receptor chain uses TRBV13 and TRBJ2-1; 12 nucleotides in the junction match TRBD2. The source of this sequence is a woman aged 45-60 years with Graves' ophthalmopathy. The CDR3 reads CASSPASGRAKFEQFF. Read as DNA, the sequence is TGTGCCAGCAGCCCCGCTAGCGGGAGGGCCAAATTTGAGCAGTTCTTC.